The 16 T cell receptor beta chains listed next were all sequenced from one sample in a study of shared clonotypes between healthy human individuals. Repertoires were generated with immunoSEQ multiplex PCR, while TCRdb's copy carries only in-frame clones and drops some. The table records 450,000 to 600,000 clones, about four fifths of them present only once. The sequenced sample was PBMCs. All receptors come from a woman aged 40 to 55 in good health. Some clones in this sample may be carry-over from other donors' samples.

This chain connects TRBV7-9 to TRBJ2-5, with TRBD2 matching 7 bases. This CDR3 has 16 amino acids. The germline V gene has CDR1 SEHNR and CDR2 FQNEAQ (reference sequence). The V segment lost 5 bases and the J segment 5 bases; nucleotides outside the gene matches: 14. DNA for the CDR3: TGTGCCAGCAGCCCCAGACTAGCTAGCGAGTCGGAGACCCAGTACTTC. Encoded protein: CASSPRLASESETQYF.

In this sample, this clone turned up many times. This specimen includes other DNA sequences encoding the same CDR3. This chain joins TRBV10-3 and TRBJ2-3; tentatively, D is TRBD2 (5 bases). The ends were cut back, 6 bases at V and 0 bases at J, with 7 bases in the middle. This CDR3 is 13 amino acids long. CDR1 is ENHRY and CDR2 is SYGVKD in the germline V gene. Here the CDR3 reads CAISRGSTDTQYF. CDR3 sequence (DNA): TGTGCCATCAGCCGGGGTAGCACAGATACGCAGTATTTT.

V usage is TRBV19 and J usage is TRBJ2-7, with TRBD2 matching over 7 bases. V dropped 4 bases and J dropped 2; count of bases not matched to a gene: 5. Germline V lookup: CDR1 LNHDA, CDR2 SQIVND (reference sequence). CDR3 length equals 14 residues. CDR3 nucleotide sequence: TGTGCCAGTAGTACGACTAGCCGAGCCTACGAGCAGTACTTC. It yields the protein CASSTTSRAYEQYF. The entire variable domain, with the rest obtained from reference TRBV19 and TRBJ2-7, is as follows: DGGITQSPKYLFRKEGQNVTLSCEQNLNHDAMYWYRQDPGQGLRLIYYSQIVNDFQKGDIAEGYSVSREKKESFPLTVTSAQKNPTAFYLCASSTTSRAYEQYFGPGTRLTVT.

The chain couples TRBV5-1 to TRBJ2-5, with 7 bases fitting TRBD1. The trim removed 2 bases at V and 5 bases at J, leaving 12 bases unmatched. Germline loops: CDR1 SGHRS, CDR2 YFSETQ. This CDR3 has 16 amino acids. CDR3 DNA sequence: TGCGCCAGCAGCTTCGGCGGCCAGGGGGTGGTGGAGACCCAGTACTTC. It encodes CASSFGGQGVVETQYF.

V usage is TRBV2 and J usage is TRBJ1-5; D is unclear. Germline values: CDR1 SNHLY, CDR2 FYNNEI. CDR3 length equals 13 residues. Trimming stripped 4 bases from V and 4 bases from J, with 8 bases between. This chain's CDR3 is CASSGRTNQPQHF. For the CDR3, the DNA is TGTGCCAGCAGTGGACGGACTAATCAGCCCCAGCATTTT.

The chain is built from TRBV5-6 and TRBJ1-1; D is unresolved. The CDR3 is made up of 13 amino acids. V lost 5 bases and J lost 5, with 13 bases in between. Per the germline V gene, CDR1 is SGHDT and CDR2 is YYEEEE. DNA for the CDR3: TGTGCCAGCAGGATACTTACGGGGACTGAAGCTTTCTTT. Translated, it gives CASRILTGTEAFF.

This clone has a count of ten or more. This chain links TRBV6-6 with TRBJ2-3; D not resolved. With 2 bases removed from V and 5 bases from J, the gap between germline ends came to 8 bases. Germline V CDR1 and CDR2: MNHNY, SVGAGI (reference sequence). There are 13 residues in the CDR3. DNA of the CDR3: TGTGCCAGCAGTTACACCCACCGAGATACGCAGTATTTT. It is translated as CASSYTHRDTQYF.

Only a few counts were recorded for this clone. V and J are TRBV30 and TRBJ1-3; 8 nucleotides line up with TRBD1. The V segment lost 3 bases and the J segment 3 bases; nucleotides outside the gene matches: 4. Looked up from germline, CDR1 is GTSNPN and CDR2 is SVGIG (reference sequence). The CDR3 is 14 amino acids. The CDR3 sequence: CAWSLRGLGNTIYF. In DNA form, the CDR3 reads TGTGCCTGGAGCCTCAGGGGGCTTGGAAACACCATATATTTT.

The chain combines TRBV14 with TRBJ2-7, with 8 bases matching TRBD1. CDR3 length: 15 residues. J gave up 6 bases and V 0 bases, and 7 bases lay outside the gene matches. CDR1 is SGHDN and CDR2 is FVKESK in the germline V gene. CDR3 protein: CASSQELRGPIEQYF. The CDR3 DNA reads TGTGCCAGCAGCCAAGAGCTCAGGGGGCCCATCGAGCAGTACTTC.

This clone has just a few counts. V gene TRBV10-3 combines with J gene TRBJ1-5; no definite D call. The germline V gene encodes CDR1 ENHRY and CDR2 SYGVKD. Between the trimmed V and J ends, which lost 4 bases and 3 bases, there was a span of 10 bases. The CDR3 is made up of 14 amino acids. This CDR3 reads CAISGGPNNQPQHF. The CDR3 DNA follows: TGTGCCATCAGTGGCGGACCAAACAATCAGCCCCAGCATTTT.

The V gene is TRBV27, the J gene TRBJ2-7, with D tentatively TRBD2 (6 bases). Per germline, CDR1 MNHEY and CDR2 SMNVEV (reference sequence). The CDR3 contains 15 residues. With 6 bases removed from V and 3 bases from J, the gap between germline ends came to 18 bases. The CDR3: CASRRRGGSDYEQYF. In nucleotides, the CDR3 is TGTGCCAGCAGAAGGAGGGGTGGTAGCGACTACGAGCAGTACTTC.

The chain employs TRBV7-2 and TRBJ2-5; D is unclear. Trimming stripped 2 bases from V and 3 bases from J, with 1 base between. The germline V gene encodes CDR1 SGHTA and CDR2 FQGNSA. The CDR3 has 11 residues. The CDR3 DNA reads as TGTGCCAGCAGCTTAAAAGAGACCCAGTACTTC. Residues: CASSLKETQYF. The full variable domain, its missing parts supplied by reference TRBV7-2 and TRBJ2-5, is GAGVSQSPSNKVTEKGKDVELRCDPISGHTALYWYRQSLGQGLEFLIYFQGNSAPDKSGLPSDRFSAERTGGSVSTLTIQRTQQEDSAVYLCASSLKETQYFGPGTRLLVL.

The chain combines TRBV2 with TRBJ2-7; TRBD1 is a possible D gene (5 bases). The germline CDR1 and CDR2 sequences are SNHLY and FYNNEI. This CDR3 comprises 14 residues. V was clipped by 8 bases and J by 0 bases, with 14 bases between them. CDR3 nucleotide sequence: TGTGCCAGCTTACGGACAAGGAGCTCCTACGAGCAGTACTTC. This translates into CASLRTRSSYEQYF.

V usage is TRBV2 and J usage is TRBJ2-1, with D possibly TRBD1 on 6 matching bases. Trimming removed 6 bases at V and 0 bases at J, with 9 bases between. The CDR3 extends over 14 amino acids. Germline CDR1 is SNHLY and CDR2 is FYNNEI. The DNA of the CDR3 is TGTGCCAGCAGCGACAGGACCTCCTACAATGAGCAGTTCTTC. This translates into CASSDRTSYNEQFF.

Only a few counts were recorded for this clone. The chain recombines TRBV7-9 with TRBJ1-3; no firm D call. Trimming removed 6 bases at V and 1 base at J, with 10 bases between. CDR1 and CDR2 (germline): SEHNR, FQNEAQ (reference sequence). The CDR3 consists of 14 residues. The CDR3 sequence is CASRESESGNTIYF. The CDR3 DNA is TGTGCCAGCAGGGAGTCGGAGTCTGGAAACACCATATATTTT.

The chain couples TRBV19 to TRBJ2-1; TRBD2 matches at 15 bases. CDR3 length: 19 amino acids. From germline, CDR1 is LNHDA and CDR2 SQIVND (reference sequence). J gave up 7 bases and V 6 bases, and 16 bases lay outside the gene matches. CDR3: CASSMGGGLAGGPRNEQFF. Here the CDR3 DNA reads TGTGCCAGTAGCATGGGGGGAGGACTAGCGGGAGGGCCAAGGAATGAGCAGTTCTTC.